Listed below are T cell receptor beta chains from one sample, sequenced in a study of control samples from healthy donors and cancer patients. Sequencing was performed with immunoSEQ multiplex PCR; in TCRdb, only in-frame clones are kept and a portion is missing. The sample includes around 110,000 clones, 93% seen only once; the top ten take approximately 2.5%. Sequencing was performed on blood. The receptors were gathered from a man between 25 and 39 years old in good health. Both conserved end residues are part of each CDR3. Each record gives: V gene, D gene, CDR3 length, clone size, J gene, CDR3 protein, CDR3 DNA. The D gene is left open where the match is weak. The size entry is marked missing in some rows and otherwise reads once, few, many or a size class.

TRBV5-4	NA	16	NA	TRBJ2-3	CASSLARTVGTDTQYF	TGTGCCAGCAGCTTGGCGCGAACAGTGGGCACAGATACGCAGTATTTT
TRBV12-5	NA	12	NA	TRBJ2-1	CASGAGYNEQFF	TGTGCTAGTGGTGCAGGGTACAATGAGCAGTTCTTC
TRBV11-1	NA	15	NA	TRBJ2-4	CASSPTGWAKNIQYF	TGTGCCAGCAGCCCCACAGGATGGGCCAAAAACATTCAGTACTTC
TRBV24-1	NA	16	once	TRBJ2-6	CATSTTAESGANVLTF	TGTGCCACCAGTACAACAGCCGAATCTGGGGCCAACGTCCTGACTTTC
TRBV7-8	TRBD1	17	NA	TRBJ2-7	CASSFPIGQGASYEQYF	TGTGCCAGCAGCTTCCCAATAGGACAGGGGGCCTCATACGAGCAGTACTTC
TRBV24-1	NA	13	NA	TRBJ1-2	CATSAGSNYGYTF	TGTGCCACCAGTGCGGGATCAAACTATGGCTACACCTTC
TRBV10-3	TRBD1	14	NA	TRBJ1-2	CATSSDREDYGYTF	TGTGCCACCTCTTCTGACAGGGAGGACTATGGCTACACCTTC
TRBV28	TRBD2	15	NA	TRBJ2-7	CASSPGGGRVHEQYF	TGTGCCAGCAGTCCCGGGGGGGGGCGCGTCCACGAGCAGTACTTC
TRBV3-1/TRBV3-2	NA	14	NA	TRBJ1-2	CASSLYFDEQSYTF	TGTGCCAGCAGCCTTTATTTTGACGAGCAGAGCTACACCTTC
TRBV3-1/TRBV3-2	NA	17	few	TRBJ1-3	CASSQARGSFSGNTIYF	TGTGCCAGCAGCCAAGCCCGGGGATCCTTCTCTGGAAACACCATATATTTT
TRBV7-9	NA	13	NA	TRBJ1-4	CASSARTNEKLFF	TGTGCCAGCAGCGCCCGGACCAATGAAAAACTGTTTTTT
TRBV11-2	NA	14	NA	TRBJ1-4	CASEEGVLGEKLFF	TGTGCCAGCGAGGAGGGGGTGTTAGGTGAAAAACTGTTTTTT
TRBV7-9	NA	17	NA	TRBJ2-5	CASSLGLRDTRKETQYF	TGTGCCAGCAGCTTAGGATTGAGAGACACCCGTAAAGAGACCCAGTACTTC
TRBV27	NA	14	once	TRBJ1-1	CASNHRVTNTEAFF	TGTGCCAGCAATCACAGGGTGACCAACACTGAAGCTTTCTTT
TRBV27	NA	16	NA	TRBJ2-2	CASSSFGTPNTGELFF	TGTGCCAGCAGTTCTTTCGGGACACCTAACACCGGGGAGCTGTTTTTT
TRBV5-4	NA	14	NA	TRBJ2-1	CASSSRDFGDEQFF	TGTGCCAGCAGCTCTAGGGACTTCGGGGATGAGCAGTTCTTC
TRBV9	NA	16	once	TRBJ2-3	CASSVGPPGSTDTQYF	TGTGCCAGCAGCGTAGGACCACCTGGGAGCACAGATACGCAGTATTTT
TRBV6-5	NA	15	NA	TRBJ2-3	CASSFSTSLTDTQYF	TGTGCCAGCAGTTTCAGCACTAGCCTCACAGATACGCAGTATTTT
TRBV19	NA	12	NA	TRBJ2-3	CASSIQGGTQYF	TGTGCCAGTAGTATCCAGGGCGGGACGCAGTATTTT
TRBV5-1	NA	14	NA	TRBJ2-2	CASSFLFGTGELFF	TGCGCCAGCAGCTTCCTTTTCGGGACAGGGGAGCTGTTTTTT
TRBV29-1	NA	13	NA	TRBJ1-3	CSGWANAGNTIYF	TGCAGCGGCTGGGCGAACGCTGGAAACACCATATATTTT
TRBV5-1	NA	17	NA	TRBJ1-3	CASSPRQGPDSGNTIYF	TGCGCCAGCAGCCCAAGGCAGGGGCCCGACTCTGGAAACACCATATATTTT
TRBV5-1	NA	15	NA	TRBJ1-1	CASSLENEENTEAFF	TGCGCCAGCAGCTTGGAAAATGAAGAGAACACTGAAGCTTTCTTT
TRBV6-4	NA	14	few	TRBJ2-6	CASSDSGGANVLTF	TGTGCCAGCAGTGACTCAGGTGGGGCCAACGTCCTGACTTTC
TRBV24-1	NA	17	NA	TRBJ2-3	CATSDPGGLQKGDTQYF	TGTGCCACCAGTGATCCCGGCGGCTTACAAAAGGGAGATACGCAGTATTTT
TRBV29-1	TRBD2	14	NA	TRBJ2-5	CSYSLAGGHETQYF	TGCAGCTACTCACTAGCGGGGGGGCACGAGACCCAGTACTTC
TRBV6-5	NA	14	NA	TRBJ2-5	CASTDQGIRETQYF	TGTGCCAGCACCGACCAGGGAATACGGGAGACCCAGTACTTC
TRBV12-3/TRBV12-4	NA	13	NA	TRBJ1-2	CASSLTANYGYTF	TGTGCCAGCAGTTTGACAGCTAACTATGGCTACACCTTC
TRBV28	NA	17	NA	TRBJ1-5	CASSLEIGKELVQPQHF	TGTGCCAGCAGTTTAGAAATTGGTAAGGAGCTGGTTCAGCCCCAGCATTTT
TRBV7-3	NA	11	once	TRBJ2-5	CASANGETQYF	TGTGCCAGCGCAAACGGGGAGACCCAGTACTTC
TRBV6-5	NA	14	NA	TRBJ2-1	CASSYKPMGGEQFF	TGTGCCAGCAGTTATAAGCCCATGGGAGGTGAGCAGTTCTTC
TRBV6-5	NA	15	few	TRBJ2-1	CASTNRGLLGSEQFF	TGTGCCAGCACAAATAGGGGACTCCTTGGAAGTGAGCAGTTCTTC
TRBV11-2	TRBD1	18	NA	TRBJ1-2	CASSLIAGQGGFNYGYTF	TGTGCCAGCAGCTTAATTGCTGGACAGGGTGGCTTTAACTATGGCTACACCTTC
TRBV5-6	TRBD1	16	few	TRBJ2-2	CASSLAPGQGTGELFF	TGTGCCAGCAGCTTGGCGCCGGGACAGGGAACCGGGGAGCTGTTTTTT
TRBV18	TRBD1	15	NA	TRBJ1-5	CASSPPGTGTQPQHF	TGTGCCAGCTCACCACCAGGGACAGGGACTCAGCCCCAGCATTTT
TRBV5-4	TRBD1	15	once	TRBJ2-5	CASSRGQLTQETQYF	TGTGCCAGCAGCCGGGGACAGCTAACACAAGAGACCCAGTACTTC
TRBV3-1/TRBV3-2	NA	17	NA	TRBJ2-3	CASSQVVFQTFTDTQYF	TGTGCCAGCAGCCAAGTGGTTTTCCAGACCTTCACAGATACGCAGTATTTT
TRBV2	TRBD1	16	NA	TRBJ2-7	CASSEYTGTGVYEQYF	TGTGCCAGCAGTGAGTATACCGGGACAGGGGTTTACGAGCAGTACTTC
TRBV6-4	TRBD1	14	NA	TRBJ2-3	CASSSDRGTGTQYF	TGTGCCAGCAGTTCGGACAGGGGGACTGGGACGCAGTATTTT
TRBV6-5	NA	12	NA	TRBJ1-2	CGSQGRDYGYTF	TGCGGATCCCAAGGGCGGGACTATGGCTACACCTTC
TRBV28	NA	14	NA	TRBJ1-5	CASSFRGSNQPQHF	TGTGCCAGCAGTTTCAGGGGCTCCAATCAGCCCCAGCATTTT